The entry that follows covers one T cell receptor beta chain sequence. The data derive from a study of blood T cell repertoires in COVID-19. In the study overall: Acute and convalescent COVID-19 samples came from the United States, Italy and Spain. T cells, B-cell-depleted T cells, or PBMCs provided the cDNA or gDNA that served as material.

V was cut by 4 bases and J by 0 bases, with 10 bases left in between. Germline CDR1 LGHDT, CDR2 YNNKEL (reference sequence). This CDR3 is 16 amino acids long. Original data processing: The assay estimated nucleated cells by amplifying reference gene primers. Generated by immunoSEQ multiplex PCR, the TCRdb table keeps only in-frame clones and is missing some. V and J calls and clone size are copied from that table; D and trimming were computed from the DNA. The sample yields around 130,000 clones, 75% to 90% seen once. V and J are TRBV3-1 (or the pseudogene TRBV3-2) and TRBJ1-6; no reliable D call. Specimen: peripheral blood. The sequence derives from a man aged 55-75 years with active or convalescent COVID-19. The CDR3 sequence: CASSLTFSSYNSPLHF. The DNA for the CDR3 is TGTGCCAGCAGCCTCACCTTTAGCTCCTATAATTCACCCCTCCACTTT.